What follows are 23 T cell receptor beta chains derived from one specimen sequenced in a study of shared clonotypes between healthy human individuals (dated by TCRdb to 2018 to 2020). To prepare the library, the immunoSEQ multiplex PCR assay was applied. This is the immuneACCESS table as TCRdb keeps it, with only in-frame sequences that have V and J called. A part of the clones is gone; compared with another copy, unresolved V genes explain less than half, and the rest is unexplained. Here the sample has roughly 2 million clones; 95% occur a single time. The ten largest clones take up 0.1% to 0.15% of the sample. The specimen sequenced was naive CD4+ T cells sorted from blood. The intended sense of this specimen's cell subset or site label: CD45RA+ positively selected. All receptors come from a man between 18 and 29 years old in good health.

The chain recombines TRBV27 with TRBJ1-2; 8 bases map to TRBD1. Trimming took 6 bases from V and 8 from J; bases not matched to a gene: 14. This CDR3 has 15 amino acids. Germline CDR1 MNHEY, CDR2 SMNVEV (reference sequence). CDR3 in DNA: TGTGCCAGCAGCACGAACCAGGACAGGGTACGGGGCTACACCTTC. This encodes CASSTNQDRVRGYTF.

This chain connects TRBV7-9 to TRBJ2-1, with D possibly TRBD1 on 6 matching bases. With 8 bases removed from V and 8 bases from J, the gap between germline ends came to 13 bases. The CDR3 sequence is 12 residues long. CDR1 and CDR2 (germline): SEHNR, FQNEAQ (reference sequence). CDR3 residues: CASGKQGYEQFF. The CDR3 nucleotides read TGTGCCAGCGGAAAACAGGGTTATGAGCAGTTCTTC.

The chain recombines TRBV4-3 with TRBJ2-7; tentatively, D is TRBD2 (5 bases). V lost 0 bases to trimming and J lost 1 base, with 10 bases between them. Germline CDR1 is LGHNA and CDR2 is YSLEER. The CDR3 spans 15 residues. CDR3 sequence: CASSQDSVGSYEQYF. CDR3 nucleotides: TGCGCCAGCAGCCAAGATAGCGTGGGGTCCTACGAGCAGTACTTC.

CDR3 sequence (DNA): TGTGCCAGCAGCTTAGAAGAGAATCAGCCCCAGCATTTT. As protein: CASSLEENQPQHF. V gene TRBV7-2 combines with J gene TRBJ1-5, with D hard to call. The CDR3 has 13 residues. Looked up from germline, CDR1 is SGHTA and CDR2 is FQGNSA. V gave up 1 base and J gave up 4 bases, with 5 bases separating them. Filled out from reference TRBV7-2 and TRBJ1-5, the complete variable domain reads GAGVSQSPSNKVTEKGKDVELRCDPISGHTALYWYRQSLGQGLEFLIYFQGNSAPDKSGLPSDRFSAERTGGSVSTLTIQRTQQEDSAVYLCASSLEENQPQHFGDGTRLSIL.

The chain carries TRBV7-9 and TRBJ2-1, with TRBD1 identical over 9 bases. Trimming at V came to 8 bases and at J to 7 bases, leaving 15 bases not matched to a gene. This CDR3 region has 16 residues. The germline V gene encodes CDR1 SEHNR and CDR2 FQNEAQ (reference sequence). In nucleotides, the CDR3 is TGTGCCAGCCGGCGGCAGGGACAGGGCCCAGTTAATGAGCAGTTCTTC. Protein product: CASRRQGQGPVNEQFF.

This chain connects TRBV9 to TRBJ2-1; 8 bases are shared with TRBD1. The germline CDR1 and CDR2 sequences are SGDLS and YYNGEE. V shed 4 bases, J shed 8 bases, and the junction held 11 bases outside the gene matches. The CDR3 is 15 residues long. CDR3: CASSTRTGLQDEQFF. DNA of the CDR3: TGTGCCAGCAGCACCCGGACAGGGCTCCAGGATGAGCAGTTCTTC.

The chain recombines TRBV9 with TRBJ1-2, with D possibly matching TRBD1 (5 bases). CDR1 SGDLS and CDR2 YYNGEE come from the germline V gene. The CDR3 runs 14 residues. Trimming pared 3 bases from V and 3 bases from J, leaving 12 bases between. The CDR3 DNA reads TGTGCCAGCAGCGCTCGGGACGGCGACTATGGCTACACCTTC. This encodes CASSARDGDYGYTF.

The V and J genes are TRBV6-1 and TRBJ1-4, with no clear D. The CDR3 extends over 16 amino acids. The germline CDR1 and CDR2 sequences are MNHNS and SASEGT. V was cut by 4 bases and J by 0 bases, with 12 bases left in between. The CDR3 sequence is CASSGSGFATNEKLFF. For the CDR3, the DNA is TGTGCCAGCAGTGGATCAGGATTTGCAACTAATGAAAAACTGTTTTTT.

CDR3 sequence: CARVDLNTEAFF. The CDR3, as DNA: TGTGCCAGAGTCGATTTGAACACTGAAGCTTTCTTT. The J gene is TRBJ1-1, the V gene TRBV7-2, with unresolved D. The CDR3 sequence is 12 residues long. Germline V gives CDR1 SGHTA, CDR2 FQGNSA. Trimming removed 9 bases at V and 0 bases at J, with 8 bases between.

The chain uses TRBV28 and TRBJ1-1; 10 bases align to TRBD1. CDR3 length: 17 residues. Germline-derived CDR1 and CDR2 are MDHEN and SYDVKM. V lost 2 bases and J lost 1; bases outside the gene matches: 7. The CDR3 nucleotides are TGTGCCAGCAGTTTAGCCTCCGGGACAGGGGCGAACACTGAAGCTTTCTTT. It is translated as CASSLASGTGANTEAFF.

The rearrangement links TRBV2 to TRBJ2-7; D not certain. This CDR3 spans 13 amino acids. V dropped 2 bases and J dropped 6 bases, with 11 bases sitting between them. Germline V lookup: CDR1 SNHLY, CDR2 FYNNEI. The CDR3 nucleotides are TGTGCCAGCAGTGAAATAGGTGGCTCCGAGCAGTACTTC. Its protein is CASSEIGGSEQYF. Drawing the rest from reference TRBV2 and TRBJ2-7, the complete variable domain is EPEVTQTPSHQVTQMGQEVILRCVPISNHLYFYWYRQILGQKVEFLVSFYNNEISEKSEIFDDQFSVERPDGSNFTLKIRSTKLEDSAMYFCASSEIGGSEQYFGPGTRLTVT.

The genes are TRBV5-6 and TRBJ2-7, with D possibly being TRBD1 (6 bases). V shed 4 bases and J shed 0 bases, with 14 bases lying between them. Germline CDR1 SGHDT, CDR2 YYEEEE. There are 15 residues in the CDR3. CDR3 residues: CASSPGGQFSYEQYF. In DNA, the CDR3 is TGTGCCAGCAGCCCCGGAGGACAGTTCTCCTACGAGCAGTACTTC.

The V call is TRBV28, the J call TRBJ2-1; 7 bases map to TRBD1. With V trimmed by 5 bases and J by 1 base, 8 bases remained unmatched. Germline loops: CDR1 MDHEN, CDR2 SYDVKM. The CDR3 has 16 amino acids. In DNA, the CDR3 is TGTGCCAGCAGTGCCTCCGGGACAGCTTCCTACAATGAGCAGTTCTTC. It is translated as CASSASGTASYNEQFF.

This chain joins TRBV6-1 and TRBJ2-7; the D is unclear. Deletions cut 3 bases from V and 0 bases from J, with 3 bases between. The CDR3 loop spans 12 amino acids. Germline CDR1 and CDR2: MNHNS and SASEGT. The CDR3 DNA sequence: TGTGCCAGCAGTGATGTCTCCTACGAGCAGTACTTC. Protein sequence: CASSDVSYEQYF.

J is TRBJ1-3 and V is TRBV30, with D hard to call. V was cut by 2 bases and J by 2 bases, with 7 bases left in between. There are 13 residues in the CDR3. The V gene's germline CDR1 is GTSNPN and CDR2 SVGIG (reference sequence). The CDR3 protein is CAWSSFTGNTIYF. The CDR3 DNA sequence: TGTGCCTGGAGTAGCTTCACTGGAAACACCATATATTTT. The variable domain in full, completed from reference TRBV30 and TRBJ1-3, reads SQTIHQWPATLVQPVGSPLSLECTVEGTSNPNLYWYRQAAGRGLQLLFYSVGIGQISSEVPQNLSASRPQDRQFILSSKKLLLSDSGFYLCAWSSFTGNTIYFGEGSWLTVV.

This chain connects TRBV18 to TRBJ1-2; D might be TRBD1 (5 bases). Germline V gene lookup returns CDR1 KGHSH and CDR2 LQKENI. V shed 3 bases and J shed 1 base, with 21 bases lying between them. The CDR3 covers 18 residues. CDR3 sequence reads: CASSPLSNRMGDNYGYTF. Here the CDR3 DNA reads TGTGCCAGCTCACCTTTATCGAACCGCATGGGGGATAACTATGGCTACACCTTC.

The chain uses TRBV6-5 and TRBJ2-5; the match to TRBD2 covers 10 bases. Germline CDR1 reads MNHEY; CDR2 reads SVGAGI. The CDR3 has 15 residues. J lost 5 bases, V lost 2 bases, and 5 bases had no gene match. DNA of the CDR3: TGTGCCAGCAGTTACAGCGGGGGGGCCCCCGAGACCCAGTACTTC. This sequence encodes CASSYSGGAPETQYF.

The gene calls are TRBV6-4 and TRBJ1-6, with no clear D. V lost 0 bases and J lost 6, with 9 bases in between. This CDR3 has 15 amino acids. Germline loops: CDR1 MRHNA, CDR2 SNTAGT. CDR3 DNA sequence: TGTGCCAGCAGTGACTCTACGGGCTTTAATTCACCCCTCCACTTT. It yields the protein CASSDSTGFNSPLHF.

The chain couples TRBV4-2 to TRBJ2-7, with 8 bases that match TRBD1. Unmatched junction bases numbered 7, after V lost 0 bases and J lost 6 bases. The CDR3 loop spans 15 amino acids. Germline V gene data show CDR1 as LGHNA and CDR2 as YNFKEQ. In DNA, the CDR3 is TGTGCCAGCAGCCAAGATGCCAGGGGGCTGGTCGAGCAGTACTTC. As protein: CASSQDARGLVEQYF.

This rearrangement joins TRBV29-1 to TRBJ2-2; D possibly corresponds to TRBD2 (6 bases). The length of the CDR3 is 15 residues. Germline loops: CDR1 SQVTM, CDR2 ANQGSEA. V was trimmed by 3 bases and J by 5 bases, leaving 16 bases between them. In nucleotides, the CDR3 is TGCAGCGTTGATGGCGGGACGGAGAATACCGGGGAGCTGTTTTTT. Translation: CSVDGGTENTGELFF.

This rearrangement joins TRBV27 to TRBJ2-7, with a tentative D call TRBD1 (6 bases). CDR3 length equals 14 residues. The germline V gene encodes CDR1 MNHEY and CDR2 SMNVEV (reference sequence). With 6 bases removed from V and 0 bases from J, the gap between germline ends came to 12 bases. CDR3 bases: TGTGCCAGCAGCAGGACAGATAGCTCCTACGAGCAGTACTTC. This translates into CASSRTDSSYEQYF.

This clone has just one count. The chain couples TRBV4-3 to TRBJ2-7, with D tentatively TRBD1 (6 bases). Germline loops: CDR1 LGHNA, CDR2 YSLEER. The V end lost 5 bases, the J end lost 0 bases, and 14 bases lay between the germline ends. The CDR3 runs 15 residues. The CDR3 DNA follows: TGCGCCAGCAGCGACGCCACAGGGCTCTCCTACGAGCAGTACTTC. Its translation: CASSDATGLSYEQYF.

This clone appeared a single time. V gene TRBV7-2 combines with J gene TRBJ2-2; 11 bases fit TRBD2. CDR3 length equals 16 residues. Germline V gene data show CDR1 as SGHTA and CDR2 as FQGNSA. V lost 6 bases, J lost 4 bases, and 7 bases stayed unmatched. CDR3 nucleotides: TGTGCCAGCAGGCGACCGGGACTAGCGGTCACCGGGGAGCTGTTTTTT. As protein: CASRRPGLAVTGELFF. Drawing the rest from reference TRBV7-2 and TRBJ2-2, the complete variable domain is GAGVSQSPSNKVTEKGKDVELRCDPISGHTALYWYRQSLGQGLEFLIYFQGNSAPDKSGLPSDRFSAERTGGSVSTLTIQRTQQEDSAVYLCASRRPGLAVTGELFFGEGSRLTVL.